The 17 T cell receptor beta chains in this list originate from one sample, sequenced in a study of blood T cell repertoires in COVID-19. The protocol was immunoSEQ multiplex PCR, while the TCRdb copy is restricted to in-frame clones and leaves out a portion. Among approximately 220,000 clones listed, roughly 80% were seen once. Sequenced input: PBMCs or T cells enriched from blood (not recorded which). These TCRs come from a woman in her 40s who had been exposed to COVID-19.

The chain uses TRBV30 and TRBJ2-4, with D possibly TRBD2 on 7 matching bases. The ends were cut back, 0 bases at V and 1 base at J, with 22 bases in the middle. Germline V CDR1 and CDR2: GTSNPN, SVGIG (reference sequence). The length of the CDR3 is 19 residues. CDR3 in DNA: TGTGCCTGGAGTGTATTTACTTTTCGGGGGGCTTGGGCCAAAAACATTCAGTACTTC. Residues: CAWSVFTFRGAWAKNIQYF.

This clone has just one count. The V gene is TRBV5-1, the J gene TRBJ2-1, with a tentative D call TRBD2 (6 bases). This CDR3 is built from 15 residues. CDR1 is SGHRS and CDR2 is YFSETQ in the germline V gene. V gave up 4 bases and J gave up 12 bases, with 23 bases separating them. As DNA, the CDR3 is TGCGCCAGCAGCGAAGGGACTGGACCTCTAAGAGCGCAGTTCTTC. Protein: CASSEGTGPLRAQFF.

J is TRBJ1-1 and V is TRBV3-1 (or the pseudogene TRBV3-2); 9 nucleotides line up with TRBD1. Germline lookup yields CDR1 LGHDT and CDR2 YNNKEL (reference sequence). The CDR3 sequence is 18 residues long. V was pared by 4 bases and J by 0 bases, with 12 bases of the junction left unmatched. The CDR3 DNA reads TGTGCCAGCAGCCGGGCGCCAAGGACAGGGGCTATGAACACTGAAGCTTTCTTT. Translated, it gives CASSRAPRTGAMNTEAFF.

The chain employs TRBV15 and TRBJ2-3; 10 positions agree with TRBD2. CDR1 is LNHNV, CDR2 YYDKDF, per germline (reference sequence). The CDR3 length is 15 residues. J lost 6 bases, V lost 7 bases, and 10 bases had no gene match. Here the CDR3 DNA reads TGTGCCACCACCATAGGACTAGCGGTCCTCGATACGCAGTATTTT. Translating gives CATTIGLAVLDTQYF.

The rearrangement joins TRBV7-2 to TRBJ2-1, with TRBD1 identical over 7 bases. Trimming took 1 base from V and 4 from J; bases not matched to a gene: 7. This CDR3 region has 16 residues. The germline CDR1 and CDR2 sequences are SGHTA and FQGNSA. The CDR3 protein is CASSLGGTVGYNEQFF. As DNA, the CDR3 is TGTGCCAGCAGCTTAGGTGGGACAGTAGGTTACAATGAGCAGTTCTTC.

This chain connects TRBV18 to TRBJ2-7; perhaps TRBD1 as D (5 bases). V gave up 6 bases and J gave up 5 bases, with 20 bases separating them. Germline V CDR1 and CDR2: KGHSH, LQKENI. This CDR3 comprises 15 residues. Written as DNA, the CDR3 is TGTGCCAGCTCGCAGGCGAACGCAGGGAACAACGAGCAGTACTTC. Translation gives CASSQANAGNNEQYF.

The V gene is TRBV7-8, the J gene TRBJ2-3; 9 positions agree with TRBD1. CDR3 size: 15 residues. The junction had 3 bases not matched to a gene; V was cut back by 1 base and J by 4 bases. Germline V gene lookup returns CDR1 SGHVS and CDR2 FQNEAQ. The CDR3 spells CASSLGTGVADTQYF. The CDR3 DNA sequence: TGTGCCAGCAGCTTAGGGACAGGGGTCGCAGATACGCAGTATTTT.

J is TRBJ1-5 and V is TRBV9; 7 bases map to TRBD1. The germline gives CDR1 SGDLS, CDR2 YYNGEE. There are 14 residues in the CDR3. The trim removed 2 bases at V and 2 bases at J, leaving 1 base unmatched. The CDR3, as DNA: TGTGCCAGCAGCGTCGGACAGGGCAATCAGCCCCAGCATTTT. Amino acids: CASSVGQGNQPQHF.

V gene TRBV24-1 combines with J gene TRBJ2-2, with D possibly TRBD1 on 7 matching bases. The CDR3 covers 15 residues. V was clipped by 8 bases and J by 9 bases, with 21 bases between them. Germline CDR1 and CDR2: KGHDR and SFDVKD. CDR3 in amino acids: CATNGAGQEGRELFF. DNA for the CDR3: TGTGCCACCAATGGGGCCGGACAGGAGGGCCGGGAGCTGTTTTTT.

V usage is TRBV3-1 (or the pseudogene TRBV3-2) and J usage is TRBJ1-2; 7 positions agree with TRBD1. V lost 1 base and J lost 2; bases outside the gene matches: 4. The CDR3 length is 15 residues. CDR1 is LGHDT, CDR2 YNNKEL, per germline (reference sequence). The CDR3 loop reads CASSQALTGNYGYTF. CDR3 nucleotides: TGTGCCAGCAGCCAAGCCCTGACAGGGAACTATGGCTACACCTTC.

J is TRBJ2-6 and V is TRBV28, with TRBD2 identical over 13 bases. Germline CDR1 MDHEN, CDR2 SYDVKM. J lost 2 bases, V lost 6 bases, and 4 bases had no gene match. The CDR3 runs to 17 residues. CDR3 region: CASSRLAGGAGANVLTF. CDR3 coding DNA: TGTGCCAGCAGCAGACTAGCGGGGGGTGCTGGGGCCAACGTCCTGACTTTC. The entire variable domain, with the rest obtained from reference TRBV28 and TRBJ2-6, is as follows: DVKVTQSSRYLVKRTGEKVFLECVQDMDHENMFWYRQDPGLGLRLIYFSYDVKMKEKGDIPEGYSVSREKKERFSLILESASTNQTSMYLCASSRLAGGAGANVLTFGAGSRLTVL.

The V and J genes are TRBV7-3 and TRBJ1-5, with D possibly matching TRBD1 (6 bases). CDR1 SGHTA and CDR2 FQGTGA come from the germline V gene. The CDR3 contains 15 residues. Trimming took off 5 bases at V and 3 bases at J, with 14 bases between the two ends. The CDR3 sequence is CASSPRGGANQPQHF. In nucleotides, the CDR3 is TGTGCCAGCAGCCCTAGGGGGGGGGCCAATCAGCCCCAGCATTTT.

The chain couples TRBV2 to TRBJ2-1, with D tentatively TRBD1 (5 bases). This CDR3 contains 11 residues. Looked up from germline, CDR1 is SNHLY and CDR2 is FYNNEI. V lost 6 bases and J lost 10, with 10 bases in between. CDR3 DNA sequence: TGTGCCAGCAGGATCAACAGGGAGCAGTTCTTC. Its protein product is CASRINREQFF.

The J gene is TRBJ2-6, the V gene TRBV5-1; D gene uncertain. Germline V gene sequence: CDR1 SGHRS, CDR2 YFSETQ. This CDR3 contains 15 residues. V gave up 2 bases and J gave up 0 bases, with 6 bases separating them. In nucleotides, the CDR3 is TGCGCCAGCAGCTTTCAGGCCTCTGGGGCCAACGTCCTGACTTTC. Protein sequence: CASSFQASGANVLTF.

This clone was recorded once. The chain combines TRBV18 with TRBJ1-5; 9 nucleotides match TRBD1. Unmatched junction bases numbered 2, after V lost 5 bases and J lost 3 bases. The CDR3 is made up of 14 amino acids. The germline gives CDR1 KGHSH, CDR2 LQKENI. This chain's CDR3 is CASSGQGNNQPQHF. In DNA form, the CDR3 reads TGTGCCAGCTCAGGACAGGGGAACAATCAGCCCCAGCATTTT.

The J gene is TRBJ2-1, the V gene TRBV2, with 8 bases fitting TRBD1. V was clipped by 8 bases and J by 4 bases; unmatched bases: 7. The CDR3 loop spans 14 amino acids. Germline CDR1 SNHLY, CDR2 FYNNEI. CDR3 sequence reads: CASLATGGYNEQFF. CDR3 in DNA: TGTGCCAGCCTAGCAACAGGGGGTTACAATGAGCAGTTCTTC.

The rearrangement uses TRBV7-2 and TRBJ2-1, with D perhaps TRBD2 (7 bases). V shed 7 bases and J shed 9 bases, with 16 bases lying between them. Germline CDR1 is SGHTA and CDR2 is FQGNSA. This CDR3 spans 13 amino acids. The CDR3 protein is CASNYRGGGEQFF. CDR3 in DNA: TGTGCCAGCAACTATAGGGGAGGGGGTGAGCAGTTCTTC.